This T cell receptor beta chain was identified in a study of cytomegalovirus exposure and HLA in healthy donors. The CDR3 runs to 14 residues. V lost 3 bases and J 4 bases, leaving 14 bases between the germline ends. CDR1 is SGDLS, CDR2 YYNGEE, per germline. At collection, donors were nominally healthy, but unrecorded immune exposures were probable. With 60 Vbeta and 13 Jbeta primers, the PCR was carried out. Profiled with immunoSEQ multiplex PCR; TCRdb holds only in-frame clones, not every one. This sample contains 100,000 to 150,000 clones. Study-level points and caveats: A later analysis linked a missense variant in DCLRE1C to the trimming of TCR beta V and J genes. A highly shared variant cluster was judged a likely technical artifact. Most TCR sequences showed up rarely, but some public TCRs showed up in many donors.

About this clone itself: The antigen is undetermined.

The clonotype was recovered from a man aged 40-50 years in good health and CMV-seronegative. V usage is TRBV9 and J usage is TRBJ2-7; tentatively, D is TRBD2 (6 bases). The sequenced sample was PBMCs. The CDR3 DNA is TGTGCCAGCAGCGCCAGTGGGACTCGTTACGAGCAGTACTTC. Translation gives CASSASGTRYEQYF.